This TCR beta chain was sequenced in a study of post-analysis software for immune sequencing data. Prepared libraries of TCR beta cDNA carried unique molecular identifiers. TCRdb passed the PCR reads through MiXCR, listing each CDR3 protein once. The table includes about 770,000 distinct CDR3 sequences, approximately 44% detected once. The CDR3 covers 18 residues. Germline loops: CDR1 LGHDT, CDR2 YNNKEL (reference sequence). Trimming took off 8 bases at V and 4 bases at J, with 29 bases between the two ends. In regard to this clonotype: The antigen is not known.

Findings and caveats of the study: There were roughly 5 TRBV segments more frequent in patients than controls, and TRBV5-6, TRBV5-1 and TRBV20-1 were among them.

This chain connects TRBV3-1 to TRBJ1-2; perhaps TRBD1 as D (6 bases). The sample was blood. This clonotype was sampled from a girl aged 5-17 years with multiple sclerosis. DNA of the CDR3: TGTGCCAGCTTGTCGCCCGGGACACCGAAAAAAAGTCGCTATGGCTACACCTTC. It translates to CASLSPGTPKKSRYGYTF.